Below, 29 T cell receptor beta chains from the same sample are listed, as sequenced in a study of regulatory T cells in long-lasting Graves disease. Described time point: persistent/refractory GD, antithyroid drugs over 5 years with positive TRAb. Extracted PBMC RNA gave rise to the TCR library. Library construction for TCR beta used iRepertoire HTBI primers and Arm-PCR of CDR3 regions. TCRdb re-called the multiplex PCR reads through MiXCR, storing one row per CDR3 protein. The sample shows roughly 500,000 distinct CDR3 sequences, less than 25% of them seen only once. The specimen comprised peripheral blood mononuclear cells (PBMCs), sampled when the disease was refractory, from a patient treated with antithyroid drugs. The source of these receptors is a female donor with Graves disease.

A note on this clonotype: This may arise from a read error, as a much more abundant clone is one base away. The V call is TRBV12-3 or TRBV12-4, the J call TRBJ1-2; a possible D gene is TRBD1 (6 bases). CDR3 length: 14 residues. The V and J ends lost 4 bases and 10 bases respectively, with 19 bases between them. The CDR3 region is CASSSQGFSGDYTF. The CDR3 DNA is TGTGCCAGCAGTTCACAGGGATTTTCGGGTGACTACACCTTC.

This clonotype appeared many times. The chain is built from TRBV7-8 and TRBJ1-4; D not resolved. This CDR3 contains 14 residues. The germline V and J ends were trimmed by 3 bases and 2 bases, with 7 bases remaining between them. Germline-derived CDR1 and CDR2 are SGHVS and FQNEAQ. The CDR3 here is CASSLGSTNEKLFF. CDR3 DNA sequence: TGTGCCAGCAGCTTGGGATCGACTAATGAAAAACTGTTTTTT.

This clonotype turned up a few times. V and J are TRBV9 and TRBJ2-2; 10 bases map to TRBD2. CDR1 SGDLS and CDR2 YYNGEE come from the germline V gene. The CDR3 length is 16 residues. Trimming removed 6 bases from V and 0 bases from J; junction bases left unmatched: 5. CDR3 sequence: CASTPAGGTNTGELFF. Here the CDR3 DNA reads TGTGCCAGCACCCCAGCGGGAGGGACGAACACCGGGGAGCTGTTTTTT.

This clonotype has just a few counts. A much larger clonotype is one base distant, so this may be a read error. The DNA for the CDR3 is TGTGCCAGCAGTTGCAATCAGCCCCAGCATTTT. Amino acids: CASSCNQPQHF. V gene TRBV6-5 combines with J gene TRBJ1-5; unclear D gene. CDR1 MNHEY and CDR2 SVGAGI come from the germline V gene. V dropped 4 bases and J dropped 2 bases, with 0 bases sitting between them. The length of the CDR3 is 11 residues.

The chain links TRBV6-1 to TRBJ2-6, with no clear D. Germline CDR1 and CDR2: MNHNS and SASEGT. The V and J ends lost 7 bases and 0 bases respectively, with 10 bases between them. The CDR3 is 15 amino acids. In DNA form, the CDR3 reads TGTGCCAGCAATAAGGTCCACTCTGGGGCCAACGTCCTGACTTTC. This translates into CASNKVHSGANVLTF.

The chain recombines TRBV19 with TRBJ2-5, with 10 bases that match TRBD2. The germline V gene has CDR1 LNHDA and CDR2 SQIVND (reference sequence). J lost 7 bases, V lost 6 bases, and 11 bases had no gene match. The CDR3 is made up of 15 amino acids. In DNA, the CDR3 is TGTGCCAGTAGCCTACTAGCGGGACGCGACGGGACCCAGTACTTC. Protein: CASSLLAGRDGTQYF.

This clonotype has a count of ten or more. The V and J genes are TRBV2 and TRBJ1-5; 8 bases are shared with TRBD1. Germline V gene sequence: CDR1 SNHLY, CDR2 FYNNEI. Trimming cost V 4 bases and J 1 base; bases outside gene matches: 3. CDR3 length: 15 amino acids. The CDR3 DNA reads TGTGCCAGCAGTGTTCAGGGGGCGAGCAATCAGCCCCAGCATTTT. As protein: CASSVQGASNQPQHF.

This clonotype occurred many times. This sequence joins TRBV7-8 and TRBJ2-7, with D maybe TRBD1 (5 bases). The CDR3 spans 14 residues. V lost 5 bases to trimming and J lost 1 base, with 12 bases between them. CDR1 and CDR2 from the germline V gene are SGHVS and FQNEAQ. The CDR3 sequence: CASSRNRPSYEQYF. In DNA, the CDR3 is TGTGCCAGCAGCCGAAACAGGCCTTCCTACGAGCAGTACTTC.

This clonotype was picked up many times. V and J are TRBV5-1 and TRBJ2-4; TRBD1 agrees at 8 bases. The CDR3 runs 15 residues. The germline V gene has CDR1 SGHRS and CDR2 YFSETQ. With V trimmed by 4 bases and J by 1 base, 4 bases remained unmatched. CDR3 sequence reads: CASSNRQGAKNIQYF. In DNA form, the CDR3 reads TGCGCCAGCAGCAACCGACAGGGGGCCAAAAACATTCAGTACTTC.

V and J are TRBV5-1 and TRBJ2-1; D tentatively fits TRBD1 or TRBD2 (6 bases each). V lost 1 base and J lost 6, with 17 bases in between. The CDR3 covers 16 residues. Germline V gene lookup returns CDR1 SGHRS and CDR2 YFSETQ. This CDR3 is CASSLQRAEGGNEQFF. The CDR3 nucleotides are TGCGCCAGCAGCTTGCAGCGGGCCGAGGGGGGCAATGAGCAGTTCTTC. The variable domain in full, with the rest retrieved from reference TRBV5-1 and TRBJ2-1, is KAGVTQTPRYLIKTRGQQVTLSCSPISGHRSVSWYQQTPGQGLQFLFEYFSETQRNKGNFPGRFSGRQFSNSRSEMNVSTLELGDSALYLCASSLQRAEGGNEQFFGPGTRLTVL.

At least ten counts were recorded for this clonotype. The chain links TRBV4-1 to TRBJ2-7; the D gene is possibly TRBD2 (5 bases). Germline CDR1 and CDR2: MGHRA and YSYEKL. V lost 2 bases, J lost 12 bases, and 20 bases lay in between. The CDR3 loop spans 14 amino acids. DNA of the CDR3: TGCGCCAGCAGCCAAAAAGGGTCGGCAGCGGAATGGTACTTC. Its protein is CASSQKGSAAEWYF.

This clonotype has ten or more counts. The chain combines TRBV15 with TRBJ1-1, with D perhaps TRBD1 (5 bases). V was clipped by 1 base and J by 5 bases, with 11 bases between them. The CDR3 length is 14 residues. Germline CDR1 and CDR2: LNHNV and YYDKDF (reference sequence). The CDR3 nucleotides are TGTGCCACCAGCAGAGTTTTTGGGGGGACTGAAGCTTTCTTT. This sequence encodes CATSRVFGGTEAFF.

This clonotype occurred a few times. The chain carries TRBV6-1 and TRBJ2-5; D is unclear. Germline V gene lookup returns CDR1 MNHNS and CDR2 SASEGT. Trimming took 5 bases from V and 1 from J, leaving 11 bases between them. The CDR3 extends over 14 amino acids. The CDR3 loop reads CASSPTNSQETQYF. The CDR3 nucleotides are TGTGCCAGCAGTCCCACGAACAGCCAAGAGACCCAGTACTTC.

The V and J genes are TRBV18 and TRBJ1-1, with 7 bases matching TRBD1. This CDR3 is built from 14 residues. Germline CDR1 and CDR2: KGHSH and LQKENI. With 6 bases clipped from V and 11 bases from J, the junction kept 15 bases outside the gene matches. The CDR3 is CASSPSQQGMEAFF. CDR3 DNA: TGTGCCAGCTCCCCTTCCCAACAGGGGATGGAGGCTTTCTTT.

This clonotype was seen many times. The CDR3 coding sequence is TGTGCCAGCACCCAGAGCCAGACTAGCGGGAAGTGGAACACCGGGGAGCTGTTTTTT. Translating gives CASTQSQTSGKWNTGELFF. The chain links TRBV2 to TRBJ2-2; 11 bases agree with TRBD2. The CDR3 is 19 residues long. V was pared by 7 bases and J by 1 base, with 14 bases of the junction left unmatched. The germline gives CDR1 SNHLY, CDR2 FYNNEI.

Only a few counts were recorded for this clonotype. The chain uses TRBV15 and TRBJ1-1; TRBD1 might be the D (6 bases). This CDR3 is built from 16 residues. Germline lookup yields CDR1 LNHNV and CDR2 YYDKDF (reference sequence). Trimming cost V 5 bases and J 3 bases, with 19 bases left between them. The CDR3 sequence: CATSRGAVILDTEAFF. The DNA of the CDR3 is TGTGCCACCAGCCGGGGGGCGGTAATATTGGACACTGAAGCTTTCTTT.

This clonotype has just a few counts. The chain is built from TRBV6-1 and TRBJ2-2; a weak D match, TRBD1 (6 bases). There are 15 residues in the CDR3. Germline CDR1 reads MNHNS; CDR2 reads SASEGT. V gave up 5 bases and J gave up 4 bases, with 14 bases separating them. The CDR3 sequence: CASSRQDLRTGELFF. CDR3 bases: TGTGCCAGCAGTCGACAGGACCTGCGCACCGGGGAGCTGTTTTTT.

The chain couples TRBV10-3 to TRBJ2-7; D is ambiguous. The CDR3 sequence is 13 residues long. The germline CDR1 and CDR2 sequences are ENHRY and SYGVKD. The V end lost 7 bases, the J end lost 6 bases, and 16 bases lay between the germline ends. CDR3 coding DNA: TGTGCCATCACCCTGATTGTTGGCGGCGAGCAGTACTTC. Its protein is CAITLIVGGEQYF.

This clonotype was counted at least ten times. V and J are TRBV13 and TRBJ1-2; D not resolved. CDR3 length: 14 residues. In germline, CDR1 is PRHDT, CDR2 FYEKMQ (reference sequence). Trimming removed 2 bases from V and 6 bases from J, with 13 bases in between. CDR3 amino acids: CASSLRSMDDGYTF. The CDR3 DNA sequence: TGTGCCAGCAGCTTAAGGTCCATGGACGATGGCTACACCTTC.

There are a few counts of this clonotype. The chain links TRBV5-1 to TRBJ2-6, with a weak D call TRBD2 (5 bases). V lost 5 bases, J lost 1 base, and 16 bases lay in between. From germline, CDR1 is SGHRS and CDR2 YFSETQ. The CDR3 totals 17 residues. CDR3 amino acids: CASRAADARSGANVLTF. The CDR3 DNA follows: TGCGCCAGCAGAGCAGCGGATGCGCGGTCTGGGGCCAACGTCCTGACTTTC.

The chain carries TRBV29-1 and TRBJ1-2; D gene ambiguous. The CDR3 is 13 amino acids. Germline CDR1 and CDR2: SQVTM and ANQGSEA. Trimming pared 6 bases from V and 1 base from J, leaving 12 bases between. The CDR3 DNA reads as TGCAGCGTAGCTCCCCGGGTTAACTATGGCTACACCTTC. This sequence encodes CSVAPRVNYGYTF.

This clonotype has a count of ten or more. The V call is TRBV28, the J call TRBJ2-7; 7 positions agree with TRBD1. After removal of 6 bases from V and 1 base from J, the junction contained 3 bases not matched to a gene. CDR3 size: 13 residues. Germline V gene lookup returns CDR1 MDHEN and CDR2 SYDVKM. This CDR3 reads CASRRTGSYEQYF. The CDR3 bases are TGTGCCAGCAGGAGGACAGGATCCTACGAGCAGTACTTC.

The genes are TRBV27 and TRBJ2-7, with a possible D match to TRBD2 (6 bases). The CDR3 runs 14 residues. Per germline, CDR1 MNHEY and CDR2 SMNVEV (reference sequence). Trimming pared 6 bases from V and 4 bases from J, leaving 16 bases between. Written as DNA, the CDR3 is TGTGCCAGCAGCTACCGGATAGCGGAGTACGAGCAGTACTTC. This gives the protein CASSYRIAEYEQYF.

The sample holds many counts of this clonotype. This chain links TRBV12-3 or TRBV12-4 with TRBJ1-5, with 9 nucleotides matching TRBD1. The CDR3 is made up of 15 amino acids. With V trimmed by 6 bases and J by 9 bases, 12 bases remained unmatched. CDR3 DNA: TGTGCCAGCAGCTACCGGGACAGGGAATGGGGGCCCCAGCATTTT. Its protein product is CASSYRDREWGPQHF.

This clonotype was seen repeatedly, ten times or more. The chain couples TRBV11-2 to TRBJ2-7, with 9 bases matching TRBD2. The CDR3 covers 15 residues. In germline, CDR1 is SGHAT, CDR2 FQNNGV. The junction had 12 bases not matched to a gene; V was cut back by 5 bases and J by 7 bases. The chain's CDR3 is CASSPFRSGRREQYF. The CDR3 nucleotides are TGTGCCAGCAGCCCCTTTAGAAGCGGGAGGCGTGAGCAGTACTTC.

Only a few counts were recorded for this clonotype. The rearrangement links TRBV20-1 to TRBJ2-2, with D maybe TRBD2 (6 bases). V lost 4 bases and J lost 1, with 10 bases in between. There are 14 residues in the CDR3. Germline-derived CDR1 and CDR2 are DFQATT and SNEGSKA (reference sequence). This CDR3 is CSAIAVQNTGELFF. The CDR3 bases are TGCAGTGCTATAGCGGTGCAGAACACCGGGGAGCTGTTTTTT.

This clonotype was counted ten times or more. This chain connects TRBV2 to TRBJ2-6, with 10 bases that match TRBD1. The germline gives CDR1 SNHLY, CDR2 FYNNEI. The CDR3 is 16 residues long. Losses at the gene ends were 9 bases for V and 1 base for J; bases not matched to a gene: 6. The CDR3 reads CARIGTGVSGANVLTF. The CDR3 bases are TGTGCCAGGATTGGGACAGGGGTTTCTGGGGCCAACGTCCTGACTTTC.

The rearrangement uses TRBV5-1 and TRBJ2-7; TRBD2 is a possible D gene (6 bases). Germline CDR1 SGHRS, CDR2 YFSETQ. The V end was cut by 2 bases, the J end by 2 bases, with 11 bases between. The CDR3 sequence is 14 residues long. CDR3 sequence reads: CASSFERLAYEQYF. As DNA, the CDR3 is TGCGCCAGCAGCTTCGAGAGACTAGCCTACGAGCAGTACTTC.

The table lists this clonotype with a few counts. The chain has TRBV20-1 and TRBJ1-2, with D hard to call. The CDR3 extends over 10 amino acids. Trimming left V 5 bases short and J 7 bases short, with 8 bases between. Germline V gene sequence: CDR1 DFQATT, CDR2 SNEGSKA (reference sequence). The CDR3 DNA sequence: TGCAGTGCTCACACTGGTGGCTACACCTTC. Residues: CSAHTGGYTF.